This TCR beta chain was recovered during a study of memory CD4+ T cells and cytomegalovirus serostatus. The sort gate was single viable CD3+CD4+CD8-CD45RO+ cells for memory CD4+ T cells. Clones were read by immunoSEQ multiplex PCR, and TCRdb kept only the in-frame ones, dropping some. The repertoire holds tens of thousands of clones, with around three quarters as singletons. This CDR3 has 13 amino acids. V gave up 10 bases and J gave up 2 bases; unmatched junction bases: 8. Germline V gives CDR1 MRHNA, CDR2 SNTAGT. The V gene is TRBV6-4, the J gene TRBJ2-7; 7 nucleotides agree with TRBD1. The sample taken for sequencing was memory CD4+ T cells from blood. The sequence came from an adult in good health and CMV-seronegative. CDR3 DNA sequence: TGTGCCACCCCCCCGGGACAGCCCTACGAGCAGTACTTC. Protein product: CATPPGQPYEQYF.